This TCR beta chain was captured by sequencing in a study of shared clonotypes between healthy human individuals. For the study at large: Ranging from 18 to 49 in age, donors were a couple of women and three men. Whole-study findings and limits: The generation probabilities recorded for non-shared clonotypes fell below those of clonotypes shared by all four donors.

The authors ran the assay at deep level. This table comes from immunoSEQ multiplex PCR, and its TCRdb copy is limited to in-frame clones, with some not included. The sample has about 960,000 clones; about three quarters are singletons. Negatively enriched CD4+ T cells were divided by CD45RA into naive and memory. The CDR3 has 12 amino acids. Germline lookup yields CDR1 SGHNT and CDR2 YENEEA. V was trimmed by 5 bases and J by 3 bases, leaving 7 bases between them. With regard to this clone: The antigen remains unidentified.

V is TRBV11-3 and J is TRBJ1-1, with D perhaps matching TRBD1 (6 bases). The specimen was memory CD4+ T cells sorted from blood. Subset reported: CD45RA-negative fraction. This TCR was sampled from a man aged 18 to 30 in good health. The CDR3 region has the DNA TGTGCCAGCAGCCCAGGGGACACTGAAGCTTTCTTT. Translated: CASSPGDTEAFF. Drawing the rest from reference TRBV11-3 and TRBJ1-1, the complete variable domain is EAGVVQSPRYKIIEKKQPVAFWCNPISGHNTLYWYLQNLGQGPELLIRYENEEAVDDSQLPKDRFSAERLKGVDSTLKIQPAELGDSAVYLCASSPGDTEAFFGQGTRLTVV.